Below, one T cell receptor (beta chain) is given with its context. The antigen remains undetermined. The data belong to a study of STAT3 mutations in large granular lymphocyte leukemia. Findings of the study overall: Every T-cell large granular lymphocyte leukemia patient had at least one immunodominant TCR beta clonotype. After therapy, about 35% of the 18 patients switched clonotypes, all new clones STAT3 wild type.

The method was immunoSEQ multiplex PCR; TCRdb's version includes in-frame clones alone and lacks a portion of them. The table lists fewer than 20,000 clones, about 93% of them singletons. This CDR3 has 15 amino acids. Per germline, CDR1 SGHNT and CDR2 YENEEA. The V gene end was trimmed by 5 bases and the J gene end by 1 base; junction bases not matched to a gene: 7. This receptor was taken from a woman aged 50 to 60 with T-cell large granular lymphocyte leukemia. Some clones in this sample may be carry-over from other donors' samples. This chain uses TRBV11-3 with TRBJ2-5, with TRBD2 identical over 7 bases. The sample consisted of peripheral blood mononuclear cells. The CDR3 DNA follows: TGTGCCAGCAGCCCAGGGACTACCCCCCAAGAGACCCAGTACTTC. This encodes CASSPGTTPQETQYF.